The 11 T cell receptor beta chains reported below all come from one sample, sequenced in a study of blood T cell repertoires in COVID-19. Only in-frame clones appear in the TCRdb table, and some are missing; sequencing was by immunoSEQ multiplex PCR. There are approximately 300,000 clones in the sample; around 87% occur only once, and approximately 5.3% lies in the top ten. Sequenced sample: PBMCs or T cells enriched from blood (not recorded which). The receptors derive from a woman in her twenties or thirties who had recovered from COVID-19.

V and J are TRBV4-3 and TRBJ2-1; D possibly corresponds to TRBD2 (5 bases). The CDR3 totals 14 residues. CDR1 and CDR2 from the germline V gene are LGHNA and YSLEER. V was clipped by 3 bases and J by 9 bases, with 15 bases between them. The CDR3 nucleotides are TGCGCCAGCAGCCAGGAAACTAGTGCTACTGAGCAGTTCTTC. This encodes CASSQETSATEQFF.

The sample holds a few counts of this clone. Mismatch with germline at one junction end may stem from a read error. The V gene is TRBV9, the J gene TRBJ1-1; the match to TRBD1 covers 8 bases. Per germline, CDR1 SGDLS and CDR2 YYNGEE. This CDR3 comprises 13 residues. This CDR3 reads CASSGGGGQGPTF. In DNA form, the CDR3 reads TGTGCCAGCAGCGGAGGGGGTGGACAGGGACCGACTTTT. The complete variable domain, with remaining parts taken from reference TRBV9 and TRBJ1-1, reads DSGVTQTPKHLITATGQRVTLRCSPRSGDLSVYWYQQSLDQGLQFLIQYYNGEERAKGNILERFSAQQFPDLHSELNLSSLELGDSALYFCASSGGGGQGPTFGQGTRLTVV.

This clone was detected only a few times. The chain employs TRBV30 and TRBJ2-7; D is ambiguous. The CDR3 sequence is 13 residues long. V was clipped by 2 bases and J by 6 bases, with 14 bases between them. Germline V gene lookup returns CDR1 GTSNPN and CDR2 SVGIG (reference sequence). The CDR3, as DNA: TGTGCCTGGAGTTTGGTAGTCTCACCCGAGCAGTACTTC. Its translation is CAWSLVVSPEQYF.

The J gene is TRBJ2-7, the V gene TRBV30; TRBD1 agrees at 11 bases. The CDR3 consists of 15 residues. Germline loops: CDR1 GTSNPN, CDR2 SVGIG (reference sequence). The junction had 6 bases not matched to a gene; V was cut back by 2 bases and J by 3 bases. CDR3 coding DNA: TGTGCCTGGAGTCGAGGACAGGGGGCCCTCTACGAGCAGTACTTC. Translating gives CAWSRGQGALYEQYF.

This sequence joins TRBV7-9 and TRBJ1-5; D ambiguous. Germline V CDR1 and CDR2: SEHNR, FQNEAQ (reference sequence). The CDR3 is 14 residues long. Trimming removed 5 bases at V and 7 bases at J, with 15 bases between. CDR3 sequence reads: CASSTGGSAQPQHF. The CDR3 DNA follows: TGTGCCAGCAGCACGGGCGGGTCGGCACAGCCCCAGCATTTT. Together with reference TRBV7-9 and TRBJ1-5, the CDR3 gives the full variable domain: DTGVSQNPRHKITKRGQNVTFRCDPISEHNRLYWYRQTLGQGPEFLTYFQNEAQLEKSRLLSDRFSAERPKGSFSTLEIQRTEQGDSAMYLCASSTGGSAQPQHFGDGTRLSIL.

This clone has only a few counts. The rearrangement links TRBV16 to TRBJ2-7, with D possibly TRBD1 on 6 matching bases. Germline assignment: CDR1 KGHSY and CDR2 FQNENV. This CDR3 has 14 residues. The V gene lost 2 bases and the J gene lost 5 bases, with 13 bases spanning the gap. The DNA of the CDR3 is TGTGCCAGCAGCCAAAACAGGGAAGGCCACGAGCAGTACTTC. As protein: CASSQNREGHEQYF.

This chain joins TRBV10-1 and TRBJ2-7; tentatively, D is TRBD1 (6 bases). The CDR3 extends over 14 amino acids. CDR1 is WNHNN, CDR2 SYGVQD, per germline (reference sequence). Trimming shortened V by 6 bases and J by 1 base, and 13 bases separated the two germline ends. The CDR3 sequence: CASSLGTPSYEQYF. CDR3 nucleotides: TGCGCCAGCAGCCTGGGGACACCTTCCTACGAGCAGTACTTC.

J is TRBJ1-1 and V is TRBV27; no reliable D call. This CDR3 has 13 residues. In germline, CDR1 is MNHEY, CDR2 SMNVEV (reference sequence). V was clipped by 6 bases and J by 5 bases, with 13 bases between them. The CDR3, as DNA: TGTGCCAGCAGGTCACTGGGCGTTACTGAAGCTTTCTTT. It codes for CASRSLGVTEAFF.

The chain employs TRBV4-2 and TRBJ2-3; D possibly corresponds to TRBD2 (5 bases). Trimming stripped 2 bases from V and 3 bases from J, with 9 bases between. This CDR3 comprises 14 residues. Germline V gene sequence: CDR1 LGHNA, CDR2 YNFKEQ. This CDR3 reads CASSQRVATDTQYF. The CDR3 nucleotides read TGTGCCAGCAGCCAAAGGGTAGCGACAGATACGCAGTATTTT.

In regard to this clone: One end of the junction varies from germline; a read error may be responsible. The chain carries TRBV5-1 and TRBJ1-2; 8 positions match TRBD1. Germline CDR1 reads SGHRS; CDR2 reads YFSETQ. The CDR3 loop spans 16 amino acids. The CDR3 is CASSSNTTGVNNGYTF. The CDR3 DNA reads TGCGCCAGCAGCTCAAACACGACAGGGGTTAACAATGGCTACACCTTC.

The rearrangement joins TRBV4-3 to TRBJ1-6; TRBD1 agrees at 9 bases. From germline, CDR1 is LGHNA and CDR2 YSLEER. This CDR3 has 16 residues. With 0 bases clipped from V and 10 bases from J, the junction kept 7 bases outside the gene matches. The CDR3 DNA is TGCGCCAGCAGCCAAGATAGAGGACAGGGGAAATCACCCCTCCACTTT. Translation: CASSQDRGQGKSPLHF.